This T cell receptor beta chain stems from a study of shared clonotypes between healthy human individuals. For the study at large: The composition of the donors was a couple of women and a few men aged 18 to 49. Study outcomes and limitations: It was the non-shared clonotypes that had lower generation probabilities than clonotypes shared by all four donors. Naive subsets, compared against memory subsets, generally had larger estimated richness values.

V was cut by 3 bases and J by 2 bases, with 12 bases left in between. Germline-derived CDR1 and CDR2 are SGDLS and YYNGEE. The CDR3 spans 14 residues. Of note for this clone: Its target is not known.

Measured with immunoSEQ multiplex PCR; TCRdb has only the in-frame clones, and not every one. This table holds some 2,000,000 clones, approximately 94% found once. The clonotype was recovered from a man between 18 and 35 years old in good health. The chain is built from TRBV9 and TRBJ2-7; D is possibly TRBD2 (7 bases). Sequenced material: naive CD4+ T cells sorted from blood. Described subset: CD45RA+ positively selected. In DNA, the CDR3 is TGTGCCAGCAGCGCCGGGGGGCCGACCTACGAGCAGTACTTC. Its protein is CASSAGGPTYEQYF.